One sample yielded the 17 T cell receptor beta chains listed below, sequenced in a study of T cells after yellow fever vaccination. A single record per CDR3 protein comes from TCRdb applying MiXCR to the 5' RACE reads. The top ten hold roughly 3% of the sample, which has 170,000 or so distinct CDR3 sequences, roughly 6.2% seen once. The source was CD4+ T cells sorted from PBMCs, collected on the day of the first yellow fever vaccination. Source of these receptors: a man aged 18 to 29 who received the YFV17D yellow fever vaccine.

The table lists this clonotype with many counts. The genes are TRBV7-2 and TRBJ1-3; 7 nucleotides match TRBD1. Germline loops: CDR1 SGHTA, CDR2 FQGNSA. The CDR3 runs to 14 residues. V dropped 4 bases and J dropped 7; count of bases not matched to a gene: 7. The CDR3 coding sequence is TGTGCCAGCAGCTCCCACAGGGGTGAGAACACCATATATTTT. This encodes CASSSHRGENTIYF.

The CDR3 here is CASSQGGLYTGELFF. CDR3 bases: TGCGCCAGCAGCCAAGGGGGACTTTACACCGGGGAGCTGTTTTTT. The chain recombines TRBV4-3 with TRBJ2-2; a weak D match, TRBD2 (6 bases). Germline lookup yields CDR1 LGHNA and CDR2 YSLEER. The CDR3 consists of 15 residues. The ends were cut back, 1 base at V and 3 bases at J, with 9 bases in the middle.

The sample holds many counts of this clonotype. V gene TRBV4-1 combines with J gene TRBJ2-7; 8 nucleotides agree with TRBD1. Trimming took 1 base from V and 6 from J; bases not matched to a gene: 11. Germline CDR1 and CDR2: MGHRA and YSYEKL. CDR3 length: 16 residues. The CDR3 protein is CASSQGLGQGRAEQYF. CDR3 coding DNA: TGCGCCAGCAGCCAAGGCCTCGGACAGGGACGAGCCGAGCAGTACTTC.

This clonotype was seen repeatedly, ten times or more. V and J are TRBV18 and TRBJ2-3; no clear D gene. The CDR3 loop spans 12 amino acids. Trimming cost V 3 bases and J 6 bases, with 7 bases left between them. Per germline, CDR1 KGHSH and CDR2 LQKENI. CDR3 DNA sequence: TGTGCCAGCTCACCGGAGAGGGATACGCAGTATTTT. Amino acids: CASSPERDTQYF. The whole variable domain, filled in from reference TRBV18 and TRBJ2-3, reads NAGVMQNPRHLVRRRGQEARLRCSPMKGHSHVYWYRQLPEEGLKFMVYLQKENIIDESGMPKERFSAEFPKEGPSILRIQQVVRGDSAAYFCASSPERDTQYFGPGTRLTVL.

This clonotype was seen only a few times. This chain links TRBV4-2 with TRBJ1-2; no clear D. CDR1 and CDR2 from the germline V gene are LGHNA and YNFKEQ. The CDR3 spans 15 residues. Trimming took off 1 base at V and 2 bases at J, with 11 bases between the two ends. The CDR3 loop is CASSQASGINYGYTF. The CDR3 coding sequence is TGTGCCAGCAGCCAAGCCTCCGGGATCAACTATGGCTACACCTTC.

The chain uses TRBV5-6 and TRBJ2-2; D possibly corresponds to TRBD1 (5 bases). In germline, CDR1 is SGHDT, CDR2 YYEEEE. V was cut by 8 bases and J by 4 bases, with 36 bases left in between. CDR3 length: 21 residues. In DNA, the CDR3 is TGTGCCAGGGGCTTGGTGTCGTTGTGGCAGGGTGGGATTGGAGTCACCGGGGAGCTGTTTTTT. Residues: CARGLVSLWQGGIGVTGELFF.

This clonotype was picked up many times. The chain employs TRBV5-1 and TRBJ2-3; 9 positions agree with TRBD2. The CDR3 consists of 14 residues. Trimming at V came to 5 bases and at J to 3 bases, leaving 4 bases not matched to a gene. Germline assignment: CDR1 SGHRS and CDR2 YFSETQ. The CDR3 spells CASRPGLATDTQYF. CDR3 in DNA: TGCGCCAGCAGGCCGGGACTAGCAACAGATACGCAGTATTTT.

This chain connects TRBV5-1 to TRBJ2-2, with TRBD1 matching 10 bases. V gave up 8 bases and J gave up 4 bases; unmatched junction bases: 8. The germline V gene encodes CDR1 SGHRS and CDR2 YFSETQ. The CDR3 covers 15 residues. The CDR3 sequence: CARDIGTGVTGELFF. DNA for the CDR3: TGCGCCAGGGATATCGGGACAGGGGTCACCGGGGAGCTGTTTTTT.

V gene TRBV6-5 combines with J gene TRBJ2-1; possible D gene TRBD2, 6 bases. With 6 bases removed from V and 0 bases from J, the gap between germline ends came to 12 bases. Germline CDR1 is MNHEY and CDR2 is SVGAGI. The CDR3 sequence is 15 residues long. CDR3 loop: CASRLTTSSYNEQFF. In DNA form, the CDR3 reads TGTGCCAGCAGACTCACGACTAGCTCCTACAATGAGCAGTTCTTC.

The rearrangement joins TRBV7-3 to TRBJ1-1; no clear D. Germline assignment: CDR1 SGHTA and CDR2 FQGTGA. Trimming cost V 5 bases and J 3 bases, with 10 bases left between them. The length of the CDR3 is 13 residues. Here the CDR3 reads CASSNNGDTEAFF. CDR3 nucleotides: TGTGCCAGCAGCAATAATGGGGACACTGAAGCTTTCTTT.

CDR3 sequence reads: CASSPPTGGIGIQYF. The CDR3 DNA follows: TGTGCCAGCTCACCACCTACAGGGGGTATAGGCATTCAGTACTTC. V is TRBV18 and J is TRBJ2-4; 8 bases match TRBD1. The V segment lost 0 bases and the J segment 9 bases; nucleotides outside the gene matches: 7. The CDR3 is 15 residues long. CDR1 is KGHSH and CDR2 is LQKENI in the germline V gene.

This clonotype was recorded at least ten times. The chain has TRBV20-1 and TRBJ2-7; D may be TRBD1 (6 bases). Trimming took off 3 bases at V and 5 bases at J, with 14 bases between the two ends. Germline V CDR1 and CDR2: DFQATT, SNEGSKA (reference sequence). The CDR3 loop spans 13 amino acids. DNA for the CDR3: TGCAGTGCTAGGAGGGGGTCGATCCACGAGCAGTACTTC. Protein product: CSARRGSIHEQYF.

This clonotype has a count of ten or more. This chain uses TRBV5-1 with TRBJ2-1; 8 bases fit TRBD1. Per germline, CDR1 SGHRS and CDR2 YFSETQ. This CDR3 region has 14 residues. V dropped 2 bases and J dropped 6; count of bases not matched to a gene: 4. The CDR3 sequence: CASSFQGALNEQFF. The CDR3 nucleotides are TGCGCCAGCAGCTTCCAGGGGGCGCTCAATGAGCAGTTCTTC.

This clonotype was detected many times. CDR3 protein: CASSLDLGEAFF. The CDR3 DNA reads as TGTGCCAGCAGCCTCGATTTAGGGGAAGCTTTCTTT. The rearrangement joins TRBV7-2 to TRBJ1-1; D gene unclear. Deletions cut 5 bases from V and 8 bases from J, with 12 bases between. The CDR3 is made up of 12 amino acids. The V gene's germline CDR1 is SGHTA and CDR2 FQGNSA.

This clonotype was recorded at least ten times. The rearrangement links TRBV5-1 to TRBJ1-1; D is ambiguous. Trimming took 4 bases from V and 1 from J, leaving 2 bases between them. The CDR3 runs to 11 residues. Germline lookup yields CDR1 SGHRS and CDR2 YFSETQ. CDR3 sequence reads: CASSQNTEAFF. CDR3 sequence (DNA): TGCGCCAGCAGCCAGAACACTGAAGCTTTCTTT.

The table lists this clonotype with many counts. The rearrangement uses TRBV12-3 or TRBV12-4 and TRBJ2-2, with 9 positions matching TRBD2. V lost 2 bases and J lost 0; bases outside the gene matches: 7. This CDR3 is built from 18 residues. CDR3 sequence: CASSLRRGGRANTGELFF. CDR3 in DNA: TGTGCCAGCAGTTTACGGCGGGGGGGCCGGGCGAACACCGGGGAGCTGTTTTTT.

The sample holds a few counts of this clonotype. The chain employs TRBV12-3 or TRBV12-4 and TRBJ1-2, with TRBD1 matching 8 bases. V dropped 4 bases and J dropped 8; count of bases not matched to a gene: 9. The CDR3 consists of 14 residues. In DNA form, the CDR3 reads TGTGCCAGCAGTTACAGGGGGTCACAAGAAGGCTACACCTTC. Its protein product is CASSYRGSQEGYTF.